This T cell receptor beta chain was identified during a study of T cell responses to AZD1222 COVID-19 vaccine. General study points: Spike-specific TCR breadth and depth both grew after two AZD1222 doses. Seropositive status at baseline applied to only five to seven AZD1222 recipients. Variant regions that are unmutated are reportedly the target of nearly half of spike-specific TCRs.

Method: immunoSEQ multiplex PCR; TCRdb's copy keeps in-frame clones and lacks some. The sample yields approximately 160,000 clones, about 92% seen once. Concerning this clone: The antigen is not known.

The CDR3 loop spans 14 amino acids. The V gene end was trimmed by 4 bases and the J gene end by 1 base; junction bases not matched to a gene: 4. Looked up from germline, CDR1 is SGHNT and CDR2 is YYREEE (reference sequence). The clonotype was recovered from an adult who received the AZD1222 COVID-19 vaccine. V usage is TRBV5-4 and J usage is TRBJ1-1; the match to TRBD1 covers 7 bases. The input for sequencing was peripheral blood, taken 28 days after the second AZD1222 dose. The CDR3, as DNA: TGTGCCAGCAGCAGAGGGACAGAGAACACTGAAGCTTTCTTT. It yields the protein CASSRGTENTEAFF.